One sample yielded the 27 T cell receptor beta chains listed below, sequenced in a study of T-cell reconstitution after alpha-beta-depleted transplantation in children. The authors prepared the TCRbeta library with unique molecular identifiers. TCRdb analysed the PCR reads with MiXCR anew, one entry per CDR3 protein. The table lists 120,000 or so distinct CDR3 sequences, 23% of them singletons. The specimen comprised PBMCs, mostly from graft donor cells, sampled 180 days after TCRalphabeta/CD19-depleted stem cell transplant. All receptors derive from a male patient between 2 and 10 years old who had a stem cell transplant for chronic granulomatous disease, so the T cells may come from the graft donor.

This clonotype was observed many times. This rearrangement joins TRBV30 to TRBJ2-2; the D call may be TRBD1 or TRBD2 (5 bases each). In germline, CDR1 is GTSNPN, CDR2 SVGIG (reference sequence). V was shortened by 0 bases and J by 6 bases, with 8 bases between the two germline ends. The length of the CDR3 is 13 residues. CDR3 loop: CAWSVWGPGELFF. The DNA for the CDR3 is TGTGCCTGGAGTGTATGGGGACCCGGGGAGCTGTTTTTT.

This clonotype was observed at least ten times. V and J are TRBV14 and TRBJ2-1; D tentatively fits TRBD1 or TRBD2 (6 bases each). Trimming pared 0 bases from V and 9 bases from J, leaving 12 bases between. This CDR3 has 14 amino acids. Germline V gives CDR1 SGHDN, CDR2 FVKESK. The CDR3 here is CASSQERGAFEQFF. DNA for the CDR3: TGTGCCAGCAGCCAAGAAAGGGGGGCCTTTGAGCAGTTCTTC.

The chain links TRBV6-2 or TRBV6-3 to TRBJ2-1, with 13 bases that match TRBD2. The CDR3 totals 16 residues. V was clipped by 6 bases and J by 12 bases; unmatched bases: 14. Germline values: CDR1 MNHEY, CDR2 SVGEGT. The CDR3 DNA is TGTGCCAGCAGATATGGGACTAGCGGGAATTTTCCCAGGCAGTTCTTC. This codes for CASRYGTSGNFPRQFF.

This clonotype was counted many times. The chain recombines TRBV7-9 with TRBJ2-5; the match to TRBD2 covers 8 bases. CDR3 length equals 15 residues. Germline V gene sequence: CDR1 SEHNR, CDR2 FQNEAQ (reference sequence). V gave up 5 bases and J gave up 2 bases; unmatched junction bases: 7. The CDR3 is CASSRNAGGQETQYF. CDR3 DNA sequence: TGTGCCAGCAGCCGAAATGCGGGGGGTCAAGAGACCCAGTACTTC.

This clonotype was seen ten or more times. The V and J genes are TRBV5-1 and TRBJ2-1, with unresolved D. With 2 bases removed from V and 2 bases from J, the gap between germline ends came to 14 bases. The germline CDR1 and CDR2 sequences are SGHRS and YFSETQ. The CDR3 is 16 amino acids. The CDR3 DNA reads as TGCGCCAGCAGCTTTTCCGGCCAAGGCACCTACAATGAGCAGTTCTTC. It translates to CASSFSGQGTYNEQFF.

The chain links TRBV7-6 to TRBJ2-5; D unresolved. The CDR3 length is 13 residues. Germline CDR1 and CDR2: SGHVS and FNYEAQ. The V end was cut by 7 bases, the J end by 0 bases, with 9 bases between. The CDR3 coding sequence is TGTGCCAGCATGAAGTGGTACCAAGAGACCCAGTACTTC. Translation: CASMKWYQETQYF.

This clonotype has at least ten counts. The rearrangement joins TRBV15 to TRBJ2-1, with D possibly matching TRBD1 (6 bases). V was cut by 6 bases and J by 0 bases, with 12 bases left in between. Germline V gene lookup returns CDR1 LNHNV and CDR2 YYDKDF (reference sequence). This CDR3 comprises 15 residues. The CDR3 DNA reads as TGTGCCACCAGACGACAGGTCCCCTCCTACAATGAGCAGTTCTTC. Translated, it gives CATRRQVPSYNEQFF.

V usage is TRBV4-2 and J usage is TRBJ2-7; TRBD1 matches at 9 bases. This CDR3 region has 15 residues. Germline CDR1 is LGHNA and CDR2 is YNFKEQ. Trimming removed 4 bases from V and 0 bases from J; junction bases left unmatched: 4. Here the CDR3 DNA reads TGTGCCAGCAGCCTAGGGGACAGGGACTCCTACGAGCAGTACTTC. It specifies CASSLGDRDSYEQYF.

In its sample, this clonotype was seen a few times. V gene TRBV12-3 or TRBV12-4 combines with J gene TRBJ1-1; D call uncertain. This CDR3 spans 15 amino acids. The ends were cut back, 6 bases at V and 3 bases at J, with 17 bases in the middle. The chain's CDR3 is CASSPSQRVDTEAFF. The CDR3 DNA is TGTGCCAGCAGCCCCTCCCAGCGAGTAGACACTGAAGCTTTCTTT.

This clonotype was observed many times. The chain has TRBV7-8 and TRBJ2-6; the D is unclear. The V and J ends lost 4 bases and 0 bases respectively, with 10 bases between them. This CDR3 is built from 16 residues. Germline CDR1 is SGHVS and CDR2 is FQNEAQ. The CDR3 DNA reads TGTGCCAGCAGCTACGATAGAACCTCTGGGGCCAACGTCCTGACTTTC. Translating gives CASSYDRTSGANVLTF.

The chain is built from TRBV20-1 and TRBJ2-3; possibly TRBD1 for D (6 bases). Between the trimmed V and J ends, which lost 5 bases and 5 bases, there was a span of 14 bases. This CDR3 spans 13 amino acids. The germline V gene encodes CDR1 DFQATT and CDR2 SNEGSKA (reference sequence). CDR3 sequence (DNA): TGCAGTGCTTCTCCTATACAGGGAGATACGCAGTATTTT. Translated, it gives CSASPIQGDTQYF.

This clonotype was found many times. V gene TRBV20-1 combines with J gene TRBJ1-5; a weak D match, TRBD1 (5 bases). Trimming left V 5 bases short and J 1 base short, with 9 bases between. The CDR3 loop spans 13 amino acids. CDR1 is DFQATT, CDR2 SNEGSKA, per germline (reference sequence). The CDR3 region is CSAVRDSNQPQHF. CDR3 bases: TGCAGTGCTGTCCGGGACAGCAATCAGCCCCAGCATTTT.

This clonotype was counted at least ten times. The CDR3 here is CSAPRGHDYGYTF. As DNA, the CDR3 is TGCAGTGCCCCCCGTGGTCACGACTATGGCTACACCTTC. The chain couples TRBV20-1 to TRBJ1-2; the D is unclear. Trimming pared 6 bases from V and 3 bases from J, leaving 14 bases between. The CDR3 runs 13 residues. CDR1 and CDR2 (germline): DFQATT, SNEGSKA (reference sequence).

V is TRBV6-2 or TRBV6-3 and J is TRBJ2-1; tentatively, D is TRBD2 (6 bases). V lost 7 bases and J lost 4, with 14 bases in between. This CDR3 is 14 amino acids long. Germline V gene data show CDR1 as MNHEY and CDR2 as SVGEGT. CDR3 residues: CASTQAGRYNEQFF. CDR3 DNA: TGTGCCAGCACCCAGGCGGGAAGGTACAATGAGCAGTTCTTC.

This clonotype turned up a few times. The chain couples TRBV4-2 to TRBJ2-3; 13 positions match TRBD2. In germline, CDR1 is LGHNA, CDR2 YNFKEQ. The CDR3 has 17 amino acids. V gave up 4 bases and J gave up 4 bases; unmatched junction bases: 8. The CDR3 region is CASSLSGLAGAADTQYF. The DNA of the CDR3 is TGTGCCAGCAGCCTCAGCGGACTAGCGGGAGCCGCAGATACGCAGTATTTT.

The V call is TRBV5-1, the J call TRBJ1-1; D may be TRBD1 (6 bases). This CDR3 comprises 15 residues. V lost 0 bases to trimming and J lost 1 base, with 10 bases between them. CDR1 and CDR2 (germline): SGHRS, YFSETQ. The CDR3 DNA is TGCGCCAGCAGCTTGGCGGGGGGCCAGAACACTGAAGCTTTCTTT. Translated: CASSLAGGQNTEAFF.

In its sample, this clonotype was seen a few times. The chain combines TRBV5-1 with TRBJ2-7, with 10 nucleotides matching TRBD1. V shed 0 bases, J shed 3 bases, and the junction held 15 bases outside the gene matches. This CDR3 has 19 amino acids. CDR1 and CDR2 from the germline V gene are SGHRS and YFSETQ. The CDR3 spells CASSLAQLGQGEVDYEQYF. CDR3 sequence (DNA): TGCGCCAGCAGCTTGGCCCAACTAGGACAGGGGGAAGTAGACTACGAGCAGTACTTC.

This clonotype was counted ten times or more. The gene calls are TRBV24-1 and TRBJ2-7; tentative D call: TRBD1 (5 bases). V lost 4 bases to trimming and J lost 6 bases, with 12 bases between them. This CDR3 is built from 13 residues. The germline V gene encodes CDR1 KGHDR and CDR2 SFDVKD. CDR3 sequence reads: CATSDRRVGEQYF. CDR3 in DNA: TGTGCCACCAGTGACCGCAGGGTCGGCGAGCAGTACTTC.

The table lists this clonotype with many counts. The chain recombines TRBV20-1 with TRBJ2-1; 10 bases align to TRBD2. J gave up 1 base and V 1 base, and 4 bases lay outside the gene matches. Germline CDR1 DFQATT, CDR2 SNEGSKA (reference sequence). The CDR3 is 16 residues long. The CDR3, as DNA: TGCAGTGCTAGAGCTAGCGGGGGCTTTTCCTACAATGAGCAGTTCTTC. It yields the protein CSARASGGFSYNEQFF.

V gene TRBV12-3 or TRBV12-4 combines with J gene TRBJ1-6; a weak D match, TRBD1 (6 bases). The CDR3 sequence is 15 residues long. V was pared by 3 bases and J by 8 bases, with 14 bases between. In DNA, the CDR3 is TGTGCCAGCAGTTTTCAACAGGGTGGTTATTCACCCCTCCACTTT. Residues: CASSFQQGGYSPLHF.

This clonotype has ten or more counts. J is TRBJ1-2 and V is TRBV29-1; D is perhaps TRBD1 (5 bases). Germline values: CDR1 SQVTM, CDR2 ANQGSEA. The CDR3 spans 14 residues. The germline V and J ends were trimmed by 1 base and 4 bases, with 13 bases remaining between them. CDR3 in amino acids: CSVEGQGAGYGYTF. Written as DNA, the CDR3 is TGCAGCGTTGAAGGGCAGGGAGCGGGCTATGGCTACACCTTC.

V gene TRBV7-9 combines with J gene TRBJ2-7; 7 positions agree with TRBD1. Per the germline V gene, CDR1 is SEHNR and CDR2 is FQNEAQ (reference sequence). Trimming at V came to 5 bases and at J to 5 bases, leaving 6 bases not matched to a gene. CDR3 length equals 13 residues. The CDR3 sequence: CASSQGGYDEQYF. The CDR3 nucleotides are TGTGCCAGCAGCCAAGGGGGCTACGACGAGCAGTACTTC.

This clonotype has ten or more counts. The rearrangement links TRBV15 to TRBJ2-7, with D maybe TRBD2 (5 bases). V was shortened by 0 bases and J by 3 bases, with 6 bases between the two germline ends. The CDR3 spans 13 residues. Germline CDR1 reads LNHNV; CDR2 reads YYDKDF (reference sequence). DNA for the CDR3: TGTGCCACCAGCAGAGATACTAGCTACGAGCAGTACTTC. This gives the protein CATSRDTSYEQYF. The full variable domain, completed using reference TRBV15 and TRBJ2-7, is DAMVIQNPRYQVTQFGKPVTLSCSQTLNHNVMYWYQQKSSQAPKLLFHYYDKDFNNEADTPDNFQSRRPNTSFCFLDIRSPGLGDTAMYLCATSRDTSYEQYFGPGTRLTVT.

This clonotype has at least ten counts. The chain carries TRBV5-1 and TRBJ2-7; D is uncertain. The CDR3 loop spans 15 amino acids. Trimming removed 4 bases at V and 3 bases at J, with 17 bases between. CDR1 is SGHRS, CDR2 YFSETQ, per germline. CDR3 sequence: CASSVPPWQNYEQYF. CDR3 nucleotide sequence: TGCGCCAGCAGCGTTCCGCCGTGGCAGAACTACGAGCAGTACTTC.

This clonotype occurred many times. The V call is TRBV6-5, the J call TRBJ1-5, with TRBD1 matching 8 bases. V was pared by 2 bases and J by 6 bases, with 6 bases of the junction left unmatched. The germline gives CDR1 MNHEY, CDR2 SVGAGI. There are 15 residues in the CDR3. Written as DNA, the CDR3 is TGTGCCAGCAGTTACGTAGGACAGGGAGTTCAGCCCCAGCATTTT. Translated: CASSYVGQGVQPQHF.

V gene TRBV7-6 combines with J gene TRBJ2-1; maybe TRBD2 (6 bases). CDR3 length equals 16 residues. V lost 4 bases to trimming and J lost 0 bases, with 13 bases between them. CDR1 and CDR2 from the germline V gene are SGHVS and FNYEAQ. In DNA form, the CDR3 reads TGTGCCAGCAGCTCTCCGGGGGTCCCCTCCTACAATGAGCAGTTCTTC. The encoded protein is CASSSPGVPSYNEQFF. Together with reference TRBV7-6 and TRBJ2-1, the CDR3 gives the full variable domain: GAGVSQSPRYKVTKRGQDVALRCDPISGHVSLYWYRQALGQGPEFLTYFNYEAQQDKSGLPNDRFSAERPEGSISTLTIQRTEQRDSAMYRCASSSPGVPSYNEQFFGPGTRLTVL.

This clonotype has a count of ten or more. The J gene is TRBJ2-2, the V gene TRBV12-3 or TRBV12-4, with 7 nucleotides matching TRBD1. With 1 base clipped from V and 2 bases from J, the junction kept 1 base outside the gene matches. The CDR3 runs to 15 residues. The CDR3 here is CASSLGQGNTGELFF. CDR3 nucleotide sequence: TGTGCCAGCAGTTTAGGACAGGGAAACACCGGGGAGCTGTTTTTT.